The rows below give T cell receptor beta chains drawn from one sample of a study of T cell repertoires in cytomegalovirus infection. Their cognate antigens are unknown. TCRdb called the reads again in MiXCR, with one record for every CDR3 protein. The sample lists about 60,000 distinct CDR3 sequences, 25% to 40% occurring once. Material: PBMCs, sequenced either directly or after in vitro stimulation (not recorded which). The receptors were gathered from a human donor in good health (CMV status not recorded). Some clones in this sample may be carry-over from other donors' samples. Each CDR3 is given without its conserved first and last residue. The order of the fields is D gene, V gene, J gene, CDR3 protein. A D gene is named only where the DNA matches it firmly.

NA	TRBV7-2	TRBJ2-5	ASSLGSGSETQY
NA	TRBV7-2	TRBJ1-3	ASSLGGAEENTIY
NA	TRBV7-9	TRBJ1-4	ASSPQSDPNEKLF
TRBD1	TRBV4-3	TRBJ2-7	ASSHRTGPSYEQY
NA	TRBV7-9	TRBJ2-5	ASSLTTGQETQY
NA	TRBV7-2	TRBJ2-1	ASSLGGVYNEQF
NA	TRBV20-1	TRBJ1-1	SARPLGGGTEAF
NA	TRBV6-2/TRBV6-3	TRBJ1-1	ASSRSAEAF
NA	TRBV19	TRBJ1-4	ASIRGFGEKLF
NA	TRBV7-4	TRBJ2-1	APGDNEQF
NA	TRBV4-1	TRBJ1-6	ASSQVGGTGRFSYNSPLH
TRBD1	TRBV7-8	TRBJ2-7	ASSLAHRGEQY
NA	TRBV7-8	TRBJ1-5	ASSQDRSQRGGNQPQH
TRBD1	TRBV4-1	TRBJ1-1	ASSLRDRVPTEAF
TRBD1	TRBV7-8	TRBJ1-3	ASSPRGGLVTWNTIY
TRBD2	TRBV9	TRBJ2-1	ASSPNGLASYNEQF
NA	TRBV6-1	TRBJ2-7	ASSGGPTYEQY
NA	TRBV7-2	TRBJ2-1	ASSSDSNEQF
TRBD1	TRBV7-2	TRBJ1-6	ASRSTGSYTSPLH
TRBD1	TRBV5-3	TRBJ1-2	ASSWGTGVSGYT
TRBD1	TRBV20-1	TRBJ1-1	SASQRTGGAEAF
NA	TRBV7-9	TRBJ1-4	ASSPSHGSPNEKLF
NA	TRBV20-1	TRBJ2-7	SALVSGRPYEQY
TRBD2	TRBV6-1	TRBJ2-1	ASSEVAGRDEQF